This TCR beta chain emerged from a study of blood T cell repertoires in COVID-19. Study-level information: PBMCs, B-cell-depleted T cells, or T cells were the source of the cDNA or gDNA that made up the material.

In the authors' methods: Nucleated cell counts were estimated from reference gene primer amplification. Using immunoSEQ multiplex PCR, the repertoire was profiled, and TCRdb retains in-frame clones only, with some absent. The DNA gave D and trimming, while V, J and clone size come from that table. Here the sample spans approximately 250,000 clones, 85% being singletons. This clone was observed at least ten times. The length of the CDR3 is 15 residues. V shed 5 bases, J shed 14 bases, and the junction held 17 bases outside the gene matches. Looked up from germline, CDR1 is SGHVS and CDR2 is FQNEAQ. The sample taken for sequencing was peripheral blood. The chain employs TRBV7-8 and TRBJ1-4, with TRBD1 matching over 7 bases. This sequence originates from a man in his forties or fifties with acute or convalescent COVID-19. The CDR3 bases are TGTGCCAGCAGCCGGGGGACAGCTACTAATGATCAGCTGTTTTTT. Its protein is CASSRGTATNDQLFF.